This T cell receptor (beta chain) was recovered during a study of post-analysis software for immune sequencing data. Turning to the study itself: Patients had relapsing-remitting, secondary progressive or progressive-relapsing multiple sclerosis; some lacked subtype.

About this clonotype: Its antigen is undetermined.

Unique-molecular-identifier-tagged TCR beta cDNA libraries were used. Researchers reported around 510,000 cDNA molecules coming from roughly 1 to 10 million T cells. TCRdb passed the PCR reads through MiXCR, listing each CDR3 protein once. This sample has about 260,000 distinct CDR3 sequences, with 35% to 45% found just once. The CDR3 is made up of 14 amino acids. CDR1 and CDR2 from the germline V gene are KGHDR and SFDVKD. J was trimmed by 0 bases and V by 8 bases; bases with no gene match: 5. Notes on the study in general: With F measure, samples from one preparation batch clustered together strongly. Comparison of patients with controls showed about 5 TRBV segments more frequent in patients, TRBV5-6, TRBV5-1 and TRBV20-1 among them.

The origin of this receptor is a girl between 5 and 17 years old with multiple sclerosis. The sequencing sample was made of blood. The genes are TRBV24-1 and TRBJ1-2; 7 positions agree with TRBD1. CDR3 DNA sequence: TGTGCCACCACCCCGGGACAGTCTAACTATGGCTACACCTTC. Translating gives CATTPGQSNYGYTF.